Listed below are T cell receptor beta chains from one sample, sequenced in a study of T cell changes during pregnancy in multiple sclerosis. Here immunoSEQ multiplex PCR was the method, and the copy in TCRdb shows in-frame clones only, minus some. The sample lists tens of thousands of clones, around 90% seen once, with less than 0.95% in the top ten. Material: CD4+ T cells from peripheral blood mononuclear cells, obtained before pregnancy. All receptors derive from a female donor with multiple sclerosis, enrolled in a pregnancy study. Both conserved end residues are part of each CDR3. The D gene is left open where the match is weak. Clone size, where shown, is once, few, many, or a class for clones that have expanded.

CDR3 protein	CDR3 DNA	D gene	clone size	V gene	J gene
CASSYDRVPSSPLHF	TGTGCCAGCAGCTACGACAGGGTTCCCAGCTCACCCCTCCACTTT	TRBD1	-	TRBV6-6	TRBJ1-6
CSSRDRVDYGYTF	TGCAGCTCCCGGGACAGGGTGGACTATGGCTACACCTTC	TRBD1	-	TRBV29-1	TRBJ1-2
CASSCNGNQPQHF	TGTGCCAGCAGCTGTAATGGCAATCAGCCCCAGCATTTT	-	-	TRBV11-3	TRBJ1-5
CASSSDGVDTNYGYTF	TGTGCCAGCAGCAGCGATGGTGTGGATACTAACTATGGCTACACCTTC	-	-	TRBV11-1	TRBJ1-2
CASRRTGGYNEQFF	TGTGCCAGTAGACGGACAGGGGGCTACAATGAGCAGTTCTTC	TRBD1	-	TRBV19	TRBJ2-1
CASSQPGGPLYNEQFF	TGTGCCAGCAGCCAACCCGGGGGGCCCCTCTACAATGAGCAGTTCTTC	-	-	TRBV13	TRBJ2-1
CASSLRGETQYF	TGTGCCAGCAGTTTGCGGGGAGAGACCCAGTACTTC	-	-	TRBV27	TRBJ2-5
CASSSQSGGAYNEQFF	TGTGCCAGCAGCTCTCAGAGCGGGGGGGCCTACAATGAGCAGTTCTTC	TRBD2	-	TRBV7-2	TRBJ2-1
CASSDSPLAWRGPPSTDTQYF	TGTGCCAGCAGTGACTCCCCGCTCGCGTGGCGGGGACCACCTAGCACAGATACGCAGTATTTT	-	-	TRBV6-4	TRBJ2-3
CASSPGTDYGYTF	TGTGCCAGCTCACCAGGGACAGACTATGGCTACACCTTC	TRBD1	-	TRBV18	TRBJ1-2
CASSLVTQGSMNTEAFF	TGTGCCAGCAGCTTAGTTACCCAGGGTAGTATGAACACTGAAGCTTTCTTT	-	-	TRBV7-6	TRBJ1-1
CASSEFRSSYNSPLHF	TGTGCCAGCAGTGAGTTCCGTAGCTCCTATAATTCACCCCTCCACTTT	-	-	TRBV2	TRBJ1-6
CASSLRRGNEQFF	TGTGCCAGCAGCTTAAGGCGCGGCAATGAGCAGTTCTTC	-	-	TRBV11-1	TRBJ2-1
CASSPRTSGVSGELFF	TGTGCCAGCAGCCCTCGGACTAGCGGGGTCAGCGGGGAGCTGTTTTTT	TRBD2	-	TRBV7-3	TRBJ2-2
CASRPGQNTEAFF	TGTGCCAGCAGGCCGGGACAGAACACTGAAGCTTTCTTT	-	-	TRBV28	TRBJ1-1
CASSPGQGRETQYF	TGTGCCAGCAGCCCGGGACAGGGTAGGGAGACCCAGTACTTC	TRBD1	-	TRBV7-3	TRBJ2-5
CASRKGQGNTEAFF	TGTGCCAGCAGGAAGGGACAGGGGAACACTGAAGCTTTCTTT	TRBD1	-	TRBV2	TRBJ1-1
CASSQTGTSGMRSYEQYF	TGTGCCAGCAGCCAAACCGGGACTAGCGGGATGCGGTCCTACGAGCAGTACTTC	TRBD2	-	TRBV7-9	TRBJ2-7
CASGLAGADTQYF	TGTGCTAGTGGACTAGCGGGGGCAGATACGCAGTATTTT	TRBD2	-	TRBV12-5	TRBJ2-3
CASSPQGLKLREQYF	TGTGCCAGCAGCCCACAGGGGTTAAAGCTTAGGGAGCAGTACTTC	TRBD1	-	TRBV25-1	TRBJ2-7
CASSQGLEYTQYF	TGCGCCAGCAGCCAAGGACTAGAGTACACCCAGTACTTC	-	-	TRBV4-3	TRBJ2-5
CASSVEGAGNTIYF	TGTGCCAGCAGCGTAGAGGGGGCTGGAAACACCATATATTTT	-	-	TRBV9	TRBJ1-3
CASRTSGGTGELFF	TGTGCCAGTAGGACTAGCGGGGGAACCGGGGAGCTGTTTTTT	TRBD2	-	TRBV19	TRBJ2-2
CASSLAAGWNRVYGYTF	TGTGCCAGCAGCTTAGCCGCAGGGTGGAATAGGGTTTATGGCTACACCTTC	-	-	TRBV7-2	TRBJ1-2
CASSSLRGGGAGETQYF	TGCGCCAGCAGCTCCCTCCGGGGCGGGGGGGCTGGCGAGACCCAGTACTTC	TRBD2	-	TRBV5-1	TRBJ2-5
CASSPRLAGTLVGYTF	TGTGCCAGTAGTCCCCGCCTCGCCGGGACACTGGTTGGCTACACCTTC	-	-	TRBV19	TRBJ1-2
CASSDATGGDGYTF	TGTGCCAGCAGTGATGCGACAGGGGGTGATGGCTACACCTTC	TRBD1	-	TRBV2	TRBJ1-2
CAWKIEARSNIVGTGLPYGYTF	TGTGCCTGGAAAATCGAGGCTCGGAGTAACATTGTGGGGACAGGGCTTCCGTATGGCTACACCTTC	TRBD1	-	TRBV30	TRBJ1-2
CASRGTGNTEAFF	TGTGCCAGTAGGGGAACAGGGAACACTGAAGCTTTCTTT	-	-	TRBV19	TRBJ1-1
CASSLDTVMNTEAFF	TGTGCCAGCAGTCTCGACACGGTAATGAACACTGAAGCTTTCTTT	-	-	TRBV6-5	TRBJ1-1
CASKVVVDTEAFF	TGCGCCAGCAAAGTCGTAGTGGACACTGAAGCTTTCTTT	-	-	TRBV5-1	TRBJ1-1
CSAQQGNTIYF	TGCAGTGCTCAACAGGGAAACACCATATATTTT	-	few	TRBV20-1	TRBJ1-3
CAISGTVSLNYGYTF	TGTGCCATCAGTGGAACAGTCTCCCTTAACTATGGCTACACCTTC	-	-	TRBV10-3	TRBJ1-2
CASGLGQAFQSVAFF	TGTGCTAGTGGTTTAGGACAGGCATTTCAATCGGTAGCTTTCTTT	TRBD1	-	TRBV12-5	TRBJ1-1
CASSALGRVSEAFF	TGTGCCAGCAGCGCACTCGGGAGGGTCTCTGAAGCTTTCTTT	-	-	TRBV7-2	TRBJ1-1
CASSLRPPRGRQGEQFF	TGTGCCAGCAGCTTACGGCCCCCCAGGGGCAGGCAGGGTGAGCAGTTCTTC	-	-	TRBV7-9	TRBJ2-1
CASSLIGDQPQHF	TGCGCCAGCAGCTTGATCGGGGATCAGCCCCAGCATTTT	-	-	TRBV5-1	TRBJ1-5
CASSREYRVGNTEAFF	TGTGCCAGTAGTAGGGAATACAGGGTTGGGAACACTGAAGCTTTCTTT	-	-	TRBV19	TRBJ1-1
CASSTTGQDQPQHF	TGTGCCAGCAGTACGACAGGACAGGATCAGCCCCAGCATTTT	TRBD1	-	TRBV6-6	TRBJ1-5
CAWSVGPYRGERSNQPQHF	TGTGCCTGGAGTGTAGGTCCTTACAGGGGTGAACGGAGCAATCAGCCCCAGCATTTT	TRBD1	-	TRBV30	TRBJ1-5
CASSPGTGVDYEQYF	TGTGCCAGCTCACCGGGGACAGGGGTGGACTACGAGCAGTACTTC	TRBD1	-	TRBV18	TRBJ2-7
CASSFSWYEQYF	TGTGCCAGCAGTTTTAGTTGGTACGAGCAGTACTTC	-	-	TRBV6-5	TRBJ2-7
CASGLVQGQRAYQPQHF	TGTGCTAGTGGTTTGGTTCAGGGGCAACGGGCCTATCAGCCCCAGCATTTT	-	-	TRBV12-5	TRBJ1-5
CASSLPGAEGDYGYTF	TGTGCCAGCAGCTTACCAGGGGCCGAGGGTGACTATGGCTACACCTTC	-	-	TRBV7-2	TRBJ1-2
CASSLEGGWEKLFF	TGTGCCAGCAGCTTAGAAGGGGGTTGGGAAAAACTGTTTTTT	-	-	TRBV11-2	TRBJ1-4
CASSLRDRSVGGYTF	TGTGCCAGCAGCTTAAGGGACAGGTCTGTGGGGGGCTACACCTTC	TRBD1	-	TRBV7-3	TRBJ1-2
CASSLDQGSYEQYF	TGTGCCAGCAGCTTAGACCAGGGATCCTACGAGCAGTACTTC	-	-	TRBV11-2	TRBJ2-7
CASSPNRGNTGELFF	TGTGCCAGCTCACCGAACAGGGGAAACACCGGGGAGCTGTTTTTT	TRBD1	-	TRBV18	TRBJ2-2
CASAHLRSRNTEAFF	TGTGCCAGTGCTCATCTACGGTCAAGGAACACTGAAGCTTTCTTT	-	few	TRBV19	TRBJ1-1
CAIGRDAGTQYF	TGTGCCATCGGGAGGGATGCGGGTACGCAGTATTTT	TRBD2	-	TRBV10-3	TRBJ2-3
CASSPRDRLNTEAFF	TGTGCCAGCAGCCCCCGGGACAGGCTGAACACTGAAGCTTTCTTT	TRBD1	few	TRBV9	TRBJ1-1
CASSFGTGMATQYF	TGTGCCAGCAGCTTTGGCACAGGGATGGCGACCCAGTACTTC	-	-	TRBV11-2	TRBJ2-5
CASSARQGGSTDTQYF	TGTGCCAGCAGCGCGAGACAGGGAGGTAGCACAGATACGCAGTATTTT	-	many	TRBV7-2	TRBJ2-3
CASSIWGGTFF	TGTGCCAGTAGTATATGGGGGGGAACTTTCTTT	-	-	TRBV19	TRBJ1-1
CASSARQRRQAFF	TGTGCCAGCAGTGCCCGACAGAGGCGGCAAGCTTTCTTT	-	few	TRBV6-5	TRBJ1-1